The 27 T cell receptor beta chains listed next were all sequenced from one sample in a study of technical replicates of blood from several donors. Produced via immunoSEQ multiplex PCR; TCRdb's table is partial and in-frame only. The profile covers some 70,000 clones, with 95% to 98% appearing a single time and approximately 0.26% taken by the ten largest. Sequences were obtained from T cells isolated from PBMCs. The origin of the receptors is a human donor in good health.

The chain uses TRBV19 and TRBJ1-3; TRBD1 might be the D (5 bases). CDR1 and CDR2 (germline): LNHDA, SQIVND (reference sequence). Deletions cut 7 bases from V and 0 bases from J, with 16 bases between. The CDR3 consists of 16 residues. The CDR3 DNA reads TGTGCCAGTAAGATGGGACTGTTCGGCTCTGGAAACACCATATATTTT. Translated: CASKMGLFGSGNTIYF.

The chain employs TRBV7-9 and TRBJ2-7; D may be TRBD2 (6 bases). CDR3 length equals 14 residues. Deletions cut 1 base from V and 6 bases from J, with 13 bases between. The V gene's germline CDR1 is SEHNR and CDR2 FQNEAQ (reference sequence). DNA for the CDR3: TGTGCCAGCAGCTTAGGGCGCGTCGGGGGCGAGCAGTACTTC. Amino acids: CASSLGRVGGEQYF.

The chain recombines TRBV6-6 with TRBJ2-3; weak D call: TRBD1 (6 bases). CDR1 is MNHNY, CDR2 SVGAGI, per germline (reference sequence). The CDR3 extends over 16 amino acids. Trimming left V 2 bases short and J 4 bases short, with 16 bases between. CDR3 amino acids: CASSYGAGDVSDTQYF. CDR3 coding DNA: TGTGCCAGCAGTTACGGGGCAGGGGACGTATCAGATACGCAGTATTTT.

The chain recombines TRBV5-1 with TRBJ2-3, with D perhaps TRBD2 (6 bases). Germline-derived CDR1 and CDR2 are SGHRS and YFSETQ. V was shortened by 0 bases and J by 9 bases, with 11 bases between the two germline ends. There are 13 residues in the CDR3. This CDR3 reads CASSLDGTETQYF. The CDR3 DNA sequence: TGCGCCAGCAGCTTGGACGGGACTGAGACGCAGTATTTT.

The J gene is TRBJ1-1, the V gene TRBV5-1; D unresolved. Germline CDR1 SGHRS, CDR2 YFSETQ. Trimming took 2 bases from V and 1 from J, leaving 12 bases between them. The CDR3 length is 15 residues. CDR3 sequence reads: CASSLIGLGNTEAFF. As DNA, the CDR3 is TGCGCCAGCAGCTTAATCGGACTGGGGAACACTGAAGCTTTCTTT.

This CDR3 reads CASSGTGGSNTEAFF. The DNA for the CDR3 is TGTGCCAGCAGCGGGACAGGGGGATCGAACACTGAAGCTTTCTTT. The chain employs TRBV9 and TRBJ1-1; TRBD1 matches 10 bases. Trimming cost V 3 bases and J 1 base; bases outside gene matches: 3. The CDR3 is 15 residues long. Per germline, CDR1 SGDLS and CDR2 YYNGEE. The full variable domain, completed using reference TRBV9 and TRBJ1-1, is DSGVTQTPKHLITATGQRVTLRCSPRSGDLSVYWYQQSLDQGLQFLIQYYNGEERAKGNILERFSAQQFPDLHSELNLSSLELGDSALYFCASSGTGGSNTEAFFGQGTRLTVV.

The CDR3 reads CATSKGWTGLEETQYF. The CDR3 DNA reads TGTGCCACCAGCAAAGGATGGACAGGGCTGGAAGAGACCCAGTACTTC. The chain joins TRBV15 to TRBJ2-5; 8 nucleotides match TRBD1. The junction had 10 bases not matched to a gene; V was cut back by 4 bases and J by 3 bases. Germline assignment: CDR1 LNHNV and CDR2 YYDKDF (reference sequence). This CDR3 region has 16 residues.

The J gene is TRBJ1-5, the V gene TRBV28; D is unclear. V was shortened by 3 bases and J by 9 bases, with 9 bases between the two germline ends. The length of the CDR3 is 12 residues. Germline CDR1 and CDR2: MDHEN and SYDVKM. The CDR3, as DNA: TGTGCCAGCAGTTTCCCCTTCCCGCCCCAGCATTTT. Protein: CASSFPFPPQHF.

The V gene is TRBV4-3, the J gene TRBJ2-1, with 7 positions matching TRBD2. The CDR3 covers 13 residues. Losses at the gene ends were 0 bases for V and 9 bases for J; bases not matched to a gene: 2. Germline CDR1 is LGHNA and CDR2 is YSLEER. CDR3 sequence reads: CASSQDGGGEQFF. CDR3 bases: TGCGCCAGCAGCCAAGATGGGGGGGGTGAGCAGTTCTTC.

The V gene is TRBV4-3, the J gene TRBJ2-3; tentatively, D is TRBD2 (5 bases). This CDR3 has 14 residues. Germline lookup yields CDR1 LGHNA and CDR2 YSLEER. Trimming removed 1 base at V and 6 bases at J, with 11 bases between. The CDR3 is CASSQAGSRDTQYF. CDR3 nucleotides: TGCGCCAGCAGCCAAGCGGGATCTAGGGATACGCAGTATTTT.

The V gene is TRBV28, the J gene TRBJ1-1; 9 nucleotides agree with TRBD1. This CDR3 is 18 amino acids long. V trimming: 0 bases; J trimming: 5 bases; junction bases outside the gene matches: 13. CDR1 is MDHEN and CDR2 is SYDVKM in the germline V gene. For the CDR3, the DNA is TGTGCCAGCAGTTTATGGGCAGGGACAGGGCGAGGAAGGACTGAAGCTTTCTTT. The encoded protein is CASSLWAGTGRGRTEAFF.

This clone was observed a single time. The CDR3 region is CASSYWDSSYEQYF. Written as DNA, the CDR3 is TGTGCCAGCAGTTACTGGGACAGCTCCTACGAGCAGTACTTC. The V gene is TRBV6-5, the J gene TRBJ2-7; 7 nucleotides align to TRBD1. CDR3 length: 14 amino acids. Germline CDR1 and CDR2: MNHEY and SVGAGI. V shed 1 base and J 0 bases; nucleotides not matched to a gene: 0.

The V gene is TRBV4-1, the J gene TRBJ2-1, with TRBD1 identical over 8 bases. The ends lost 0 bases at V and 3 bases at J; junction bases unmatched: 7. This CDR3 spans 17 amino acids. Germline CDR1 MGHRA, CDR2 YSYEKL. The CDR3 sequence is CASSQDRGQENYNEQFF. CDR3 bases: TGCGCCAGCAGCCAAGATCGGGGACAGGAGAACTACAATGAGCAGTTCTTC.

V usage is TRBV18 and J usage is TRBJ1-2; 8 bases line up with TRBD1. In germline, CDR1 is KGHSH, CDR2 LQKENI. This CDR3 is 16 amino acids long. Trimming at V came to 3 bases and at J to 4 bases, leaving 10 bases not matched to a gene. In nucleotides, the CDR3 is TGTGCCAGCTCACCCGAAAGGACAGGGAGCGGCTATGGCTACACCTTC. It is translated as CASSPERTGSGYGYTF.

The chain has TRBV5-1 and TRBJ1-2; TRBD1 is a possible D gene (5 bases). The V gene's germline CDR1 is SGHRS and CDR2 YFSETQ. The CDR3 has 14 amino acids. Trimming pared 4 bases from V and 4 bases from J, leaving 14 bases between. Here the CDR3 reads CASSPAGGTYGYTF. The CDR3 bases are TGCGCCAGCAGCCCCGCCGGAGGGACCTATGGCTACACCTTC.

The rearrangement links TRBV2 to TRBJ1-1, with 7 bases lining up with TRBD1. Per germline, CDR1 SNHLY and CDR2 FYNNEI. The J segment lost 0 bases and the V segment lost 10 bases, leaving 14 bases of the junction unmatched. This CDR3 contains 16 residues. The CDR3 coding sequence is TGTGCCACCAGCGGGGAAGGGGGCTTTTTGAACACTGAAGCTTTCTTT. Protein: CATSGEGGFLNTEAFF. The entire variable domain, with the rest obtained from reference TRBV2 and TRBJ1-1, is as follows: EPEVTQTPSHQVTQMGQEVILRCVPISNHLYFYWYRQILGQKVEFLVSFYNNEISEKSEIFDDQFSVERPDGSNFTLKIRSTKLEDSAMYFCATSGEGGFLNTEAFFGQGTRLTVV.

The V and J genes are TRBV18 and TRBJ2-1; 16 nucleotides align to TRBD2. The CDR3 extends over 18 amino acids. J gave up 9 bases and V 5 bases, and 13 bases lay outside the gene matches. The germline V gene has CDR1 KGHSH and CDR2 LQKENI. The CDR3 nucleotides are TGTGCCAGCTCAAGAGACATAGGGACTAGCGGGAGGGCCAGTGAGCAGTTCTTC. Encoded protein: CASSRDIGTSGRASEQFF.

The CDR3: CSVGGGTGVDEQYF. The CDR3 DNA sequence: TGCAGCGTTGGGGGGGGGACAGGGGTCGACGAGCAGTACTTC. This rearrangement joins TRBV29-1 to TRBJ2-7, with 10 bases identical to TRBD1. The CDR3 spans 14 residues. V lost 4 bases and J lost 5; bases outside the gene matches: 8. Germline V lookup: CDR1 SQVTM, CDR2 ANQGSEA.

The chain combines TRBV5-4 with TRBJ1-1, with 7 nucleotides matching TRBD1. Germline trimming cut 10 bases from V and 0 bases from J; bases unmatched to any gene: 6. Germline V gives CDR1 SGHNT, CDR2 YYREEE (reference sequence). This CDR3 spans 13 amino acids. The CDR3 bases are TGTGCCTCCAGGGGGATCATGAACACTGAAGCTTTCTTT. Residues: CASRGIMNTEAFF.

Here the CDR3 DNA reads TGTGCCAGCAGCTCGCTGGACAGCCGCCTCAAAAACATTCAGTACTTC. Translated: CASSSLDSRLKNIQYF. This sequence joins TRBV7-9 and TRBJ2-4; possible D gene TRBD1, 6 bases. CDR3 size: 16 residues. Germline CDR1 SEHNR, CDR2 FQNEAQ (reference sequence). Trimming cost V 4 bases and J 3 bases, with 16 bases left between them. Together with reference TRBV7-9 and TRBJ2-4, the CDR3 gives the full variable domain: DTGVSQNPRHKITKRGQNVTFRCDPISEHNRLYWYRQTLGQGPEFLTYFQNEAQLEKSRLLSDRFSAERPKGSFSTLEIQRTEQGDSAMYLCASSSLDSRLKNIQYFGAGTRLSVL.

This chain uses TRBV7-9 with TRBJ2-7; 8 bases agree with TRBD1. The CDR3 loop spans 14 amino acids. Trimming took 5 bases from V and 6 from J; bases not matched to a gene: 9. Germline CDR1 reads SEHNR; CDR2 reads FQNEAQ (reference sequence). This CDR3 reads CASSPRDRRSEQYF. The CDR3, as DNA: TGTGCCAGCAGCCCCCGGGACAGGCGATCCGAGCAGTACTTC.

The chain carries TRBV28 and TRBJ2-7, with 7 bases matching TRBD1. CDR3 length equals 14 residues. Trimming cost V 8 bases and J 3 bases; bases outside gene matches: 10. In germline, CDR1 is MDHEN, CDR2 SYDVKM. CDR3 sequence reads: CASQNGQDIYEQYF. CDR3 nucleotides: TGTGCCAGCCAGAACGGACAGGATATCTACGAGCAGTACTTC.

This clone was seen only once. The chain couples TRBV28 to TRBJ1-2; 9 bases agree with TRBD1. The CDR3 length is 16 residues. CDR1 and CDR2 from the germline V gene are MDHEN and SYDVKM. V lost 2 bases and J lost 3; bases outside the gene matches: 7. The CDR3 nucleotides read TGTGCCAGCAGTTTAGATAGGACAGGGGTCTACTATGGCTACACCTTC. It translates to CASSLDRTGVYYGYTF.

The rearrangement joins TRBV28 to TRBJ2-1, with 7 bases identical to TRBD2. The CDR3 is 15 amino acids. The V gene end was trimmed by 6 bases and the J gene end by 0 bases; junction bases not matched to a gene: 5. Per germline, CDR1 MDHEN and CDR2 SYDVKM. CDR3 DNA: TGTGCCAGCAGAACTAGCGTTAGCTCCTACAATGAGCAGTTCTTC. It codes for CASRTSVSSYNEQFF.

This clone has just a few counts. The chain links TRBV5-1 to TRBJ2-1; 10 bases match TRBD2. Trimming took 2 bases from V and 7 from J; bases not matched to a gene: 3. The length of the CDR3 is 14 residues. Germline V gene sequence: CDR1 SGHRS, CDR2 YFSETQ. The CDR3 nucleotides are TGCGCCAGCAGCTTCCCTAGCGGGAGTAATGAGCAGTTCTTC. Translated: CASSFPSGSNEQFF.

The V gene is TRBV6-5, the J gene TRBJ2-7, with D tentatively TRBD2 (5 bases). The V gene lost 8 bases and the J gene lost 5 bases, with 16 bases spanning the gap. Per germline, CDR1 MNHEY and CDR2 SVGAGI. CDR3 length equals 13 residues. CDR3 in amino acids: CASQRAIGDEQYF. The CDR3 nucleotides are TGTGCCAGCCAGAGGGCGATCGGTGACGAGCAGTACTTC.

This chain joins TRBV12-5 and TRBJ2-1; 7 bases align to TRBD1. Trimming at V came to 2 bases and at J to 5 bases, leaving 6 bases not matched to a gene. Germline lookup yields CDR1 LGHNT and CDR2 FRNRAP. This CDR3 spans 15 amino acids. This CDR3 reads CASGLQQGYDNEQFF. The CDR3 DNA is TGTGCTAGTGGTTTGCAACAGGGGTACGACAATGAGCAGTTCTTC. Filled out from reference TRBV12-5 and TRBJ2-1, the complete variable domain reads DARVTQTPRHKVTEMGQEVTMRCQPILGHNTVFWYRQTMMQGLELLAYFRNRAPLDDSGMPKDRFSAEMPDATLATLKIQPSEPRDSAVYFCASGLQQGYDNEQFFGPGTRLTVL.